This T cell receptor (beta chain) was sequenced during a study of CD8+ T cells in alopecia areata. About the study: The study gave tofacitinib for 6 to 18 months, then 6 months off drug.

RNA, once extracted, was reverse transcribed into cDNA for use as the sequencing template. Using immunoSEQ multiplex PCR, the repertoire was profiled, and TCRdb retains in-frame clones only, with some absent. The table includes about 180,000 clones, 63% detected once. Details on this clone: Its target is unknown.

Findings of the study overall: There were also resident alphabeta T cells of normal skin sequenced in scalp samples.

This CDR3 spans 12 amino acids. Germline V gives CDR1 LGHNA, CDR2 YSLEER. V was cut by 4 bases and J by 5 bases, with 5 bases left in between. Collection of lesional scalp punch biopsies and peripheral blood was performed in alopecia areata patients. Using a FACSAria, the CD4+ and CD8+ T cells were sorted from the PBMCs. The sample here was CD4+ T cells sorted from blood, taken at week 0. This clonotype was sampled from a human donor with alopecia areata. The V call is TRBV4-3, the J call TRBJ2-2, with D unclear. The CDR3 spells CASSRLTGELFF. CDR3 in DNA: TGCGCCAGCAGCCGCCTTACCGGGGAGCTGTTTTTT.